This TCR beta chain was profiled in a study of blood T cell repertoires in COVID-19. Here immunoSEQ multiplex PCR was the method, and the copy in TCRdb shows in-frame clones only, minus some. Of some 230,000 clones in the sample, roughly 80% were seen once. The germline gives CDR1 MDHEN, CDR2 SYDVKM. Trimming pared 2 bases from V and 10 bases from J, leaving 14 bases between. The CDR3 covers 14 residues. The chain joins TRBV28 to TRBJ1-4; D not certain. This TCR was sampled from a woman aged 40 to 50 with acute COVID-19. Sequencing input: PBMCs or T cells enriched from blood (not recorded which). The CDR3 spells CASSLGPTLGKLFF. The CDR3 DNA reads TGTGCCAGCAGTTTAGGTCCCACGCTCGGAAAACTGTTTTTT.